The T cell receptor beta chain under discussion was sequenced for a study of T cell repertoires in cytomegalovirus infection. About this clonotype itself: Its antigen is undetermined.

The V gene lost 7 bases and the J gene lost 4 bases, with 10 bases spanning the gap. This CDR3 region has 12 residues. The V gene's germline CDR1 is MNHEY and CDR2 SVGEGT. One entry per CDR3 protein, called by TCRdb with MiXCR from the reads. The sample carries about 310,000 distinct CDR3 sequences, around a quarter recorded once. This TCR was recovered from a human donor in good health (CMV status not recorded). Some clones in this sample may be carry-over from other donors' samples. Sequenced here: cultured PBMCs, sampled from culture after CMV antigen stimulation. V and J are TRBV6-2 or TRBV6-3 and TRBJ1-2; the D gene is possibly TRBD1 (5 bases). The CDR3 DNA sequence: TGTGCCAGCAACCGAGACAGCTATGGCTACACCTTC. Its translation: CASNRDSYGYTF.